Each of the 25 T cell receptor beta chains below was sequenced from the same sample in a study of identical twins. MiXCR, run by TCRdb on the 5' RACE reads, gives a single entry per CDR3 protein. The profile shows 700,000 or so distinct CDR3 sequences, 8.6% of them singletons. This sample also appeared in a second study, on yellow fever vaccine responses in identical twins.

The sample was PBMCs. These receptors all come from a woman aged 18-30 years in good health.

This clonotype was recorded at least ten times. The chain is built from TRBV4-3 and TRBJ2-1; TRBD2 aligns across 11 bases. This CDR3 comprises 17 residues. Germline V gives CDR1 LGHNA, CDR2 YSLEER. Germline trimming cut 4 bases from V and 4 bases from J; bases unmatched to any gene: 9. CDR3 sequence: CASSPNPTSGNYNEQFF. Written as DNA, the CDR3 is TGCGCCAGCAGCCCCAACCCGACTAGCGGGAATTACAATGAGCAGTTCTTC.

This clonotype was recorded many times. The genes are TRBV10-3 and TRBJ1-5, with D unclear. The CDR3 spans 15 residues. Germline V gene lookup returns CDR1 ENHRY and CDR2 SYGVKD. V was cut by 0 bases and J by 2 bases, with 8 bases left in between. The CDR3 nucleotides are TGTGCCATCAGTGAGTCGACGGTACGCAATCAGCCCCAGCATTTT. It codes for CAISESTVRNQPQHF.

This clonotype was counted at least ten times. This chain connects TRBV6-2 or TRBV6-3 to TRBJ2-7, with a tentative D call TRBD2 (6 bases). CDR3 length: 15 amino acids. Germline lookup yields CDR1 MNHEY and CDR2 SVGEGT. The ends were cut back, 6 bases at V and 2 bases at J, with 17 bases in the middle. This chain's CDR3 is CASSDPGEHTYEQYF. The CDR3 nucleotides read TGTGCCAGCAGCGACCCGGGGGAACACACCTACGAGCAGTACTTC.

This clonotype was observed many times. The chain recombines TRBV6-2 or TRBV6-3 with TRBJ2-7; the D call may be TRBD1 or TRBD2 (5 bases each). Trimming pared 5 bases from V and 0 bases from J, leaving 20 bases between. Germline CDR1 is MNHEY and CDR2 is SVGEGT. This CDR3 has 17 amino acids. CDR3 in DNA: TGTGCCAGCAGTCAACTCATGGGGGAACCGACCTCCTACGAGCAGTACTTC. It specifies CASSQLMGEPTSYEQYF.

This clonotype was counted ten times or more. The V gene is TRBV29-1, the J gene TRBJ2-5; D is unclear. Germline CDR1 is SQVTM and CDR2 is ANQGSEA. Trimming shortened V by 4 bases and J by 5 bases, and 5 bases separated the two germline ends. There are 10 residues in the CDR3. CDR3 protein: CSVGAETQYF. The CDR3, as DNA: TGCAGCGTTGGGGCGGAGACCCAGTACTTC.

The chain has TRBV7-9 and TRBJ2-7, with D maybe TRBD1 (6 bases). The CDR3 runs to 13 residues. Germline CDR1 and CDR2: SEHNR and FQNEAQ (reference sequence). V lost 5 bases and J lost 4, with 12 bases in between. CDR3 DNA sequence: TGTGCCAGCAGCCCCTTGGACAGTTACGAGCAGTACTTC. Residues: CASSPLDSYEQYF. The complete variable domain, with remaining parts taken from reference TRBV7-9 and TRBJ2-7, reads DTGVSQNPRHKITKRGQNVTFRCDPISEHNRLYWYRQTLGQGPEFLTYFQNEAQLEKSRLLSDRFSAERPKGSFSTLEIQRTEQGDSAMYLCASSPLDSYEQYFGPGTRLTVT.

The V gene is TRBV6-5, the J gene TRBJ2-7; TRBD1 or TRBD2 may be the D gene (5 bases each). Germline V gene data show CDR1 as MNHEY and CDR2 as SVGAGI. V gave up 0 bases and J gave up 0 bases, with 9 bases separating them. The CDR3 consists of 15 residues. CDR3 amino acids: CASSYSGTDSYEQYF. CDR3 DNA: TGTGCCAGCAGTTACTCGGGGACGGACTCCTACGAGCAGTACTTC.

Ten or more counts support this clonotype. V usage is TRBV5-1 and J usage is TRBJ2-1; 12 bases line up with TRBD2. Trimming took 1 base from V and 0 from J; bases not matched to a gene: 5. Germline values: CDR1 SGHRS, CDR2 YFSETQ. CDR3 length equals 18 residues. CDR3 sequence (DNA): TGCGCCAGCAGCTTGACACTAGCGGGGGGTAGCTCCTACAATGAGCAGTTCTTC. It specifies CASSLTLAGGSSYNEQFF. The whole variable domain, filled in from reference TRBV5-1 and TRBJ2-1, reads KAGVTQTPRYLIKTRGQQVTLSCSPISGHRSVSWYQQTPGQGLQFLFEYFSETQRNKGNFPGRFSGRQFSNSRSEMNVSTLELGDSALYLCASSLTLAGGSSYNEQFFGPGTRLTVL.

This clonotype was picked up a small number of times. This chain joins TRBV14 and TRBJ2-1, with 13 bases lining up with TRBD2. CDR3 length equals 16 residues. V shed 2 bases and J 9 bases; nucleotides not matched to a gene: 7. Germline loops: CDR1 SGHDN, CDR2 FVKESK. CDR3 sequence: CASSQTGLAGDSEQFF. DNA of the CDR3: TGTGCCAGCAGCCAAACCGGACTAGCGGGAGATAGTGAGCAGTTCTTC.

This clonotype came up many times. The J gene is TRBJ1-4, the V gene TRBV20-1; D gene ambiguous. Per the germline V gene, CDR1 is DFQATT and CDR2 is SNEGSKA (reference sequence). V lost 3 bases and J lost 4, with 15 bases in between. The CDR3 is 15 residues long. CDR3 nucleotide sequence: TGCAGTGCTAGTCTGGCACAGTCCCATAATGAAAAACTGTTTTTT. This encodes CSASLAQSHNEKLFF.

The CDR3: CASTRQLGELFF. For the CDR3, the DNA is TGTGCCAGCACCAGACAGCTCGGGGAGCTGTTTTTT. The V and J genes are TRBV7-8 and TRBJ2-2; possible D gene TRBD1, 5 bases. V was cut by 7 bases and J by 7 bases, with 10 bases left in between. The CDR3 spans 12 residues. Germline V gene lookup returns CDR1 SGHVS and CDR2 FQNEAQ.

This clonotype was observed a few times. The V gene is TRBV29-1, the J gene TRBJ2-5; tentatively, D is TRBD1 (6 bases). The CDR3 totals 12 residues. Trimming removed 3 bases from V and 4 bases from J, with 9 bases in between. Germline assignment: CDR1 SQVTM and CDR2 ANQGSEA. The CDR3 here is CSVDPRGETQYF. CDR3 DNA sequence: TGCAGCGTTGACCCCAGGGGAGAGACCCAGTACTTC.

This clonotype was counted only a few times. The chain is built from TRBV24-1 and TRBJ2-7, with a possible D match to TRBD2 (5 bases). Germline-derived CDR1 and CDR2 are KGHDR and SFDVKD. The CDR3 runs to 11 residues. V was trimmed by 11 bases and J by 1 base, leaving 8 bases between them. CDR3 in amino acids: CAIGDSYEQYF. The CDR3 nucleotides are TGTGCCATCGGGGATTCCTACGAGCAGTACTTC.

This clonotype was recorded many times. CDR3 loop: CASRGLQETQYF. The CDR3 DNA is TGTGCCAGCAGAGGACTTCAAGAGACCCAGTACTTC. This chain connects TRBV7-2 to TRBJ2-5, with D tentatively TRBD2 (5 bases). The V gene's germline CDR1 is SGHTA and CDR2 FQGNSA. The V gene lost 6 bases and the J gene lost 2 bases, with 7 bases spanning the gap. This CDR3 is 12 amino acids long. Looking up the rest from reference TRBV7-2 and TRBJ2-5 gives the full variable domain: GAGVSQSPSNKVTEKGKDVELRCDPISGHTALYWYRQSLGQGLEFLIYFQGNSAPDKSGLPSDRFSAERTGGSVSTLTIQRTQQEDSAVYLCASRGLQETQYFGPGTRLLVL.

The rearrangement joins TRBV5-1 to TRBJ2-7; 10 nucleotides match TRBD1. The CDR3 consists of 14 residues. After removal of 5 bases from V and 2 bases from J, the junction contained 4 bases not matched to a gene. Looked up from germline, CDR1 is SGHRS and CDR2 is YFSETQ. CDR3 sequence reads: CASRWTGGAYEQYF. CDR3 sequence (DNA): TGCGCCAGCAGATGGACAGGGGGAGCCTACGAGCAGTACTTC.

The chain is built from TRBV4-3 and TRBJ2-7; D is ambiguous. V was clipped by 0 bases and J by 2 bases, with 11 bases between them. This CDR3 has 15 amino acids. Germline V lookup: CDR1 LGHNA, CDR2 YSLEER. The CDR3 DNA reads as TGCGCCAGCAGCCAAGATTACAGTGCACCCTACGAGCAGTACTTC. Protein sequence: CASSQDYSAPYEQYF.

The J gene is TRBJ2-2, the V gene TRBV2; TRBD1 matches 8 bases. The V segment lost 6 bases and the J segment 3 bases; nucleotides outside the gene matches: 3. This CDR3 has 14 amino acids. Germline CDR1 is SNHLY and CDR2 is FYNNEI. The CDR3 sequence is CASRGQVDTGELFF. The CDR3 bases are TGTGCCAGCAGGGGACAGGTGGACACCGGGGAGCTGTTTTTT.

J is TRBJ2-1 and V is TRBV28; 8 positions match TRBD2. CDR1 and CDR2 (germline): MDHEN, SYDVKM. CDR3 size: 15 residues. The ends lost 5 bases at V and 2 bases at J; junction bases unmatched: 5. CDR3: CASSTAGVPYNEQFF. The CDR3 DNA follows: TGTGCCAGCAGTACAGCGGGAGTCCCCTACAATGAGCAGTTCTTC.

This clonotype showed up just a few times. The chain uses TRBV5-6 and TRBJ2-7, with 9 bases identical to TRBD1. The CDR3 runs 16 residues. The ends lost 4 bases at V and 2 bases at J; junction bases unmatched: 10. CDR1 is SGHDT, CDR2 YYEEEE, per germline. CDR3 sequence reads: CASSLGGTGIAYEQYF. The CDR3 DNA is TGTGCCAGCAGCCTAGGAGGGACAGGGATTGCCTACGAGCAGTACTTC.

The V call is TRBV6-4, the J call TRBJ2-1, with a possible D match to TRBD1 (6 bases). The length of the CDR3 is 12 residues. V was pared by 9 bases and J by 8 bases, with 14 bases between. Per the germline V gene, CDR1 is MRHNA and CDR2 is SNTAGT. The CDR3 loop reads CARETGIDEQFF. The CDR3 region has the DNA TGTGCCAGAGAAACAGGGATCGATGAGCAGTTCTTC.

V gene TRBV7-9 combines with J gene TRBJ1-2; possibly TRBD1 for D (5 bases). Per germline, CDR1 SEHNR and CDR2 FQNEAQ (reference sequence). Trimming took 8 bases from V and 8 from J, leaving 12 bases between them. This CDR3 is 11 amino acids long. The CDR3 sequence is CASVGAGGYTF. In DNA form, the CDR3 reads TGTGCCAGCGTTGGGGCTGGGGGCTACACCTTC.

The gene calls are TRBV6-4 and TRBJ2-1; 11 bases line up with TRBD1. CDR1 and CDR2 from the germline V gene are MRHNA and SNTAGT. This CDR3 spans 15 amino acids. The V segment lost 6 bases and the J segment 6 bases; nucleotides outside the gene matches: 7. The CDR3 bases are TGTGCCAGCAGCGAAGAAGGACAGGGGGCCAATGAGCAGTTCTTC. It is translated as CASSEEGQGANEQFF.

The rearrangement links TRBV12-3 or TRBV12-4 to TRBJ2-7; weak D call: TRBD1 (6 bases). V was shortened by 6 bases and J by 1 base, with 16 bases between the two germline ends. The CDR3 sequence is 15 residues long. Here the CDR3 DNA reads TGTGCCAGCAGAAAACAGGGAGTCAAGTCCTACGAGCAGTACTTC. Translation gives CASRKQGVKSYEQYF.

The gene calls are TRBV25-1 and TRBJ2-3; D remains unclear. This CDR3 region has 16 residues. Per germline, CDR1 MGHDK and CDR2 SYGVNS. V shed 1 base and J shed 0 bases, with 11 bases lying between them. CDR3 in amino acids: CASSEFFSRSTDTQYF. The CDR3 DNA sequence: TGTGCCAGCAGTGAATTTTTTAGTCGAAGCACAGATACGCAGTATTTT.

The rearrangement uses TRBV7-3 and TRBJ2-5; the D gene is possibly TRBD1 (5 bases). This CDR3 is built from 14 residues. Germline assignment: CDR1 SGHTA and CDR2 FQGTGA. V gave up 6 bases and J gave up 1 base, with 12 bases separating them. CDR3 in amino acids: CASRSQGIQETQYF. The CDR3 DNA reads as TGTGCCAGCAGGTCTCAGGGTATCCAAGAGACCCAGTACTTC.